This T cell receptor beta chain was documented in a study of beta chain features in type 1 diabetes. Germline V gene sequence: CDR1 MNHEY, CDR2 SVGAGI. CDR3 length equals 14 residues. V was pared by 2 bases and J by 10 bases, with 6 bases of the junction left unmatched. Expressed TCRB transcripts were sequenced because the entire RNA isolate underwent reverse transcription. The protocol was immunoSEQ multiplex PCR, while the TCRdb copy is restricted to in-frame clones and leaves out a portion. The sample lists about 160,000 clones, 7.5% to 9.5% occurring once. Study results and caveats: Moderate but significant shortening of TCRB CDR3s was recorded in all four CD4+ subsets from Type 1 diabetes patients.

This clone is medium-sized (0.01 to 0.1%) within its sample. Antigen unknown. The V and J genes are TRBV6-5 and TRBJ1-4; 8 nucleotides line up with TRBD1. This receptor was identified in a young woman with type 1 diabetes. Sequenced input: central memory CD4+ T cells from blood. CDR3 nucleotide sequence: TGTGCCAGCAGTTACATCGGACAGGGAGGAAAACTGTTTTTT. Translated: CASSYIGQGGKLFF.